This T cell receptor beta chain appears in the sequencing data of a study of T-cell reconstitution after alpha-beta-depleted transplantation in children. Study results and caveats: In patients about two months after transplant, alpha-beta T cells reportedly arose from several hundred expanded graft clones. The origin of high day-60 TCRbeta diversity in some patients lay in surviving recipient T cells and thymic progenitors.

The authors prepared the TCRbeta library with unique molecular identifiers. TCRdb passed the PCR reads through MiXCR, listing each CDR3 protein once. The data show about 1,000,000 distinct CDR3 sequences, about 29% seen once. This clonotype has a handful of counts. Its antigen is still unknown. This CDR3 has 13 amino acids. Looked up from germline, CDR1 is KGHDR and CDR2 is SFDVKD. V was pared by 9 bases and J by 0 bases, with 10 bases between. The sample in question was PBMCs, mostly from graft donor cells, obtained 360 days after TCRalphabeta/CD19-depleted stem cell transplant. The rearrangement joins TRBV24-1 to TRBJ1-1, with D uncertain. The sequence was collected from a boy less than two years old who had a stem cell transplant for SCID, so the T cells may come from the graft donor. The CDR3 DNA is TGTGCCACCCAGAGGGCGATGAACACTGAAGCTTTCTTT. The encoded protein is CATQRAMNTEAFF.